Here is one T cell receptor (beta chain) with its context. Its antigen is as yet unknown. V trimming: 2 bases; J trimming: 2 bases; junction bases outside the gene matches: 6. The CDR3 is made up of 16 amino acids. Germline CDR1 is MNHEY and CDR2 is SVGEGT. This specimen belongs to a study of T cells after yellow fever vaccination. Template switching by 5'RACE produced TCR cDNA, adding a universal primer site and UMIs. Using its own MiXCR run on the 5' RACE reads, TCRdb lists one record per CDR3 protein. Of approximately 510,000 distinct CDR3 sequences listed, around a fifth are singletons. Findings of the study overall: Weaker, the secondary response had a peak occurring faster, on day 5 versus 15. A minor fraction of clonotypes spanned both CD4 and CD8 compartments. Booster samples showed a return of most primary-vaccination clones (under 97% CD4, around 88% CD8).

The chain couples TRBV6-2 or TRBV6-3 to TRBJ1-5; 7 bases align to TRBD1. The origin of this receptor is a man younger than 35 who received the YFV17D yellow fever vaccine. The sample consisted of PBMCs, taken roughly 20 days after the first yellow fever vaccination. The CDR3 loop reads CASSYGTDYGNQPQHF. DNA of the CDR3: TGTGCCAGCAGTTACGGGACAGACTACGGCAATCAGCCCCAGCATTTT.